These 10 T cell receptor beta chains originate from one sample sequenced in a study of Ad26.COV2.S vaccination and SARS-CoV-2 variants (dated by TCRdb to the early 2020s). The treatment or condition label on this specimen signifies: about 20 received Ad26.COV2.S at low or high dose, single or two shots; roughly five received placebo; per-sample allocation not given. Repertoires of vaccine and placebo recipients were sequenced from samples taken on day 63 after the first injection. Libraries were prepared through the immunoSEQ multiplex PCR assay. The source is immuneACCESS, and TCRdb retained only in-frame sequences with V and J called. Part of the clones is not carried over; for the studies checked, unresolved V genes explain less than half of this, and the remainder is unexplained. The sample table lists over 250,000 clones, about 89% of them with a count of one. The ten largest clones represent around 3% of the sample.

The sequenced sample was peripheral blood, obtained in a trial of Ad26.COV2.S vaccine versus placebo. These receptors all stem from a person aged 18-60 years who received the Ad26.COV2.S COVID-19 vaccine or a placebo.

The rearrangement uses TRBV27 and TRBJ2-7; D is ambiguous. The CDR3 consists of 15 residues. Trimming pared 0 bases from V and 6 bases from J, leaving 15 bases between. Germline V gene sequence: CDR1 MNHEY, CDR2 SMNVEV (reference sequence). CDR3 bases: TGTGCCAGCAGTTTATCTTTAACCTCAGGCGGCGAGCAGTACTTC. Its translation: CASSLSLTSGGEQYF.

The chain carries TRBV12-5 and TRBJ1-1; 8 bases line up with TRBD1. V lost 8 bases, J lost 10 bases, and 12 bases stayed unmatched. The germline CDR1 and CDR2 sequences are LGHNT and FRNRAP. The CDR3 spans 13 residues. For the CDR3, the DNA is TGTGCTAGTAGGCCGGGACAGGTGGATGGAGCTTTCTTT. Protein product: CASRPGQVDGAFF.

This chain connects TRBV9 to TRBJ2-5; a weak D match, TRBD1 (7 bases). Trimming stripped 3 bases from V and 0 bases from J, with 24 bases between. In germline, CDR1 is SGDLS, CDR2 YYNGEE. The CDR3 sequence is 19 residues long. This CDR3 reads CASSDAIGGDREYQETQYF. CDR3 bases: TGTGCCAGCAGCGACGCTATCGGGGGAGACAGGGAGTACCAAGAGACCCAGTACTTC.

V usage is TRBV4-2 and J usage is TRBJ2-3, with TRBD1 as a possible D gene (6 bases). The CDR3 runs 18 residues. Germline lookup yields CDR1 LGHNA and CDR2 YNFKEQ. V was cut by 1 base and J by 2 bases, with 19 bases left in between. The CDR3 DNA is TGTGCCAGCAGCCAAGTAAACAGGGCAGAGGGGTTCACAGATACGCAGTATTTT. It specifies CASSQVNRAEGFTDTQYF.

The CDR3 loop is CASSRRDNEKLFF. CDR3 DNA: TGTGCCAGCAGCAGGCGGGATAATGAAAAACTGTTTTTT. V usage is TRBV7-2 and J usage is TRBJ1-4; D call uncertain. Germline CDR1 SGHTA, CDR2 FQGNSA. The CDR3 contains 13 residues. The V and J ends lost 5 bases and 4 bases respectively, with 8 bases between them.

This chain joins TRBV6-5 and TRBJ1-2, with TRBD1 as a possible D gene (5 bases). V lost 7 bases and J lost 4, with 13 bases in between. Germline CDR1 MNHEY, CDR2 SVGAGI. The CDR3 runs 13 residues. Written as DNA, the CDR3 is TGTGCCAGCAACATGGGGGGGACCTATGGCTACACCTTC. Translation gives CASNMGGTYGYTF.

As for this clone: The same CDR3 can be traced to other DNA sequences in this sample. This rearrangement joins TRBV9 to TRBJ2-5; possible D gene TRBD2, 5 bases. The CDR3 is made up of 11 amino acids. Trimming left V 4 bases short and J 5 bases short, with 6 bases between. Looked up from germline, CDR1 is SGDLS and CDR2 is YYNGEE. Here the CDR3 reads CASSRGETQYF. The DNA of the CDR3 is TGTGCCAGCAGCCGAGGGGAGACCCAGTACTTC. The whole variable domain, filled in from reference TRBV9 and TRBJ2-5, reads DSGVTQTPKHLITATGQRVTLRCSPRSGDLSVYWYQQSLDQGLQFLIQYYNGEERAKGNILERFSAQQFPDLHSELNLSSLELGDSALYFCASSRGETQYFGPGTRLLVL.

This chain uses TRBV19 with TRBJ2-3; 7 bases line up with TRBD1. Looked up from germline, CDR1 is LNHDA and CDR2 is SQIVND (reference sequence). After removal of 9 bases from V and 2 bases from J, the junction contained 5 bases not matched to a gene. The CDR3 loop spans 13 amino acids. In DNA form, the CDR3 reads TGTGCCAGCACACAGGGGTACACAGATACGCAGTATTTT. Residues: CASTQGYTDTQYF.

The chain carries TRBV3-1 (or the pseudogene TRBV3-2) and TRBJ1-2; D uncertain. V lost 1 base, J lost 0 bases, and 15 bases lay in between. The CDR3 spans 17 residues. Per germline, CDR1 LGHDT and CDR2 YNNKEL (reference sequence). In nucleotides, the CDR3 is TGTGCCAGCAGCCAAGCGGCACGGGTTGGGTCTAACTATGGCTACACCTTC. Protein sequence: CASSQAARVGSNYGYTF.

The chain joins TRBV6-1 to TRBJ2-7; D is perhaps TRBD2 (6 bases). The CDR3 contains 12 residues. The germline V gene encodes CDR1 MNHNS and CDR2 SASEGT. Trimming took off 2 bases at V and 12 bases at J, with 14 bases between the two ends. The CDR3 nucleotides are TGTGCCAGCAGTGAAACGGGGACTGGCCCGTACTTC. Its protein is CASSETGTGPYF.